Presented here are 27 T cell receptor beta chains from one specimen sequenced in a study of CD8 T cells in Susac syndrome. Reverse transcription used roughly 0.45 to 1 ug RNA and random hexamers. MiXCR was run by TCRdb on the immunoSEQ multiplex PCR reads, yielding one entry per CDR3 protein. The sample has tens of thousands of distinct CDR3 sequences, about 94% seen once. The sequencing input was CD8+ T cells from PBMCs. Receptors were obtained from a human donor with multiple sclerosis.

The chain carries TRBV29-1 and TRBJ2-7; 7 bases agree with TRBD2. The CDR3 is 13 amino acids. Looked up from germline, CDR1 is SQVTM and CDR2 is ANQGSEA. V trimming: 4 bases; J trimming: 1 base; junction bases outside the gene matches: 4. CDR3 amino acids: CSVVLAGSYEQYF. The CDR3 DNA sequence: TGCAGCGTTGTCTTAGCGGGTTCCTACGAGCAGTACTTC.

The chain joins TRBV28 to TRBJ2-1; 8 positions agree with TRBD2. V was pared by 3 bases and J by 10 bases, with 11 bases of the junction left unmatched. CDR1 and CDR2 (germline): MDHEN, SYDVKM. The CDR3 totals 15 residues. CDR3 amino acids: CASSFAGRAIVEQFF. DNA of the CDR3: TGTGCCAGCAGTTTTGCCGGGAGGGCCATCGTGGAGCAGTTCTTC.

The chain uses TRBV29-1 and TRBJ2-1; 15 positions match TRBD2. Per the germline V gene, CDR1 is SQVTM and CDR2 is ANQGSEA. V lost 4 bases, J lost 4 bases, and 2 bases stayed unmatched. This CDR3 region has 15 residues. The chain's CDR3 is CSVVGTSGRYNEQFF. The CDR3 region has the DNA TGCAGCGTTGTCGGGACTAGCGGGAGGTACAATGAGCAGTTCTTC.

The J gene is TRBJ1-5, the V gene TRBV7-9; D possibly corresponds to TRBD1 (5 bases). Trimming took 4 bases from V and 0 from J, leaving 10 bases between them. CDR3 length equals 15 residues. Germline V CDR1 and CDR2: SEHNR, FQNEAQ (reference sequence). CDR3 amino acids: CASSSGDFSNQPQHF. As DNA, the CDR3 is TGTGCCAGCAGCTCGGGGGACTTTAGCAATCAGCCCCAGCATTTT. Together with reference TRBV7-9 and TRBJ1-5, the CDR3 gives the full variable domain: DTGVSQNPRHKITKRGQNVTFRCDPISEHNRLYWYRQTLGQGPEFLTYFQNEAQLEKSRLLSDRFSAERPKGSFSTLEIQRTEQGDSAMYLCASSSGDFSNQPQHFGDGTRLSIL.

This chain uses TRBV2 with TRBJ2-5; D call uncertain. Germline-derived CDR1 and CDR2 are SNHLY and FYNNEI. Trimming took off 1 base at V and 2 bases at J, with 8 bases between the two ends. CDR3 length: 14 residues. The CDR3 sequence: CASSEGTTQETQYF. Written as DNA, the CDR3 is TGTGCCAGCAGTGAAGGCACAACACAAGAGACCCAGTACTTC. Complete variable domain (other parts from reference TRBV2 and TRBJ2-5): EPEVTQTPSHQVTQMGQEVILRCVPISNHLYFYWYRQILGQKVEFLVSFYNNEISEKSEIFDDQFSVERPDGSNFTLKIRSTKLEDSAMYFCASSEGTTQETQYFGPGTRLLVL.

V usage is TRBV30 and J usage is TRBJ2-1; 13 nucleotides align to TRBD2. CDR3 length: 13 amino acids. Germline lookup yields CDR1 GTSNPN and CDR2 SVGIG (reference sequence). J was trimmed by 12 bases and V by 1 base; bases with no gene match: 3. This CDR3 is CAWSETSGGSQFF. CDR3 nucleotides: TGTGCCTGGAGTGAGACTAGCGGGGGGTCGCAGTTCTTC.

In regard to this clonotype: A junction end diverges from the germline sequence, so it may reflect a read error. The CDR3 region is CASSLTSGGSAEF. The CDR3 DNA is TGTGCCAGCAGCTTAACTTCTGGGGGATCAGCCGAATTT. V usage is TRBV7-3 and J usage is TRBJ1-1; tentatively, D is TRBD1 (5 bases). The CDR3 is 13 amino acids. Germline V CDR1 and CDR2: SGHTA, FQGTGA.

The chain carries TRBV7-9 and TRBJ2-1, with a tentative D call TRBD1 (6 bases). CDR1 SEHNR and CDR2 FQNEAQ come from the germline V gene (reference sequence). CDR3 length: 16 residues. Trimming cost V 1 base and J 2 bases, with 12 bases left between them. The CDR3 sequence: CASSLVTGTPYNEQFF. CDR3 coding DNA: TGTGCCAGCAGCTTAGTTACGGGGACACCCTACAATGAGCAGTTCTTC.

This clonotype was recorded once. The rearrangement joins TRBV4-1 to TRBJ2-1; 7 bases map to TRBD2. Germline V lookup: CDR1 MGHRA, CDR2 YSYEKL. The ends lost 0 bases at V and 8 bases at J; junction bases unmatched: 7. The CDR3 consists of 15 residues. CDR3 residues: CASSQESAGVHEQFF. CDR3 nucleotide sequence: TGCGCCAGCAGCCAAGAATCGGCGGGAGTCCATGAGCAGTTCTTC.

The chain joins TRBV3-1 to TRBJ1-2, with unresolved D. The CDR3 spans 16 residues. The V gene's germline CDR1 is LGHDT and CDR2 YNNKEL (reference sequence). Trimming pared 4 bases from V and 4 bases from J, leaving 19 bases between. The DNA of the CDR3 is TGTGCCAGCAGCCCCGCCTCGTCCGGCGCACCCTATGGCTACACCTTC. This sequence encodes CASSPASSGAPYGYTF.

The rearrangement links TRBV15 to TRBJ1-2, with no clear D. From germline, CDR1 is LNHNV and CDR2 YYDKDF (reference sequence). Trimming removed 3 bases at V and 0 bases at J, with 11 bases between. CDR3 length: 15 residues. CDR3 in DNA: TGTGCCACCAGCAGGGCCAGAGGAGCTAACTATGGCTACACCTTC. It specifies CATSRARGANYGYTF.

The chain employs TRBV2 and TRBJ1-5; unclear D gene. The CDR3 runs to 15 residues. Trimming cost V 5 bases and J 4 bases, with 15 bases left between them. CDR1 is SNHLY, CDR2 FYNNEI, per germline. The CDR3: CASSYHMWGNQPQHF. CDR3 DNA: TGTGCCAGCAGTTACCACATGTGGGGTAATCAGCCCCAGCATTTT.

J is TRBJ2-7 and V is TRBV20-1; no definite D call. The CDR3 extends over 12 amino acids. Trimming removed 1 base from V and 6 bases from J, with 10 bases in between. Per germline, CDR1 DFQATT and CDR2 SNEGSKA (reference sequence). This chain's CDR3 is CSARVPMGEQYF. The DNA of the CDR3 is TGCAGTGCTAGAGTCCCCATGGGCGAGCAGTACTTC.

This chain links TRBV15 with TRBJ1-5; a possible D gene is TRBD1 (5 bases). From germline, CDR1 is LNHNV and CDR2 YYDKDF (reference sequence). This CDR3 is 15 amino acids long. Trimming took off 3 bases at V and 2 bases at J, with 11 bases between the two ends. CDR3 residues: CATSSGGAGNQPQHF. For the CDR3, the DNA is TGTGCCACCAGCAGCGGGGGTGCTGGCAATCAGCCCCAGCATTTT.

J is TRBJ2-1 and V is TRBV27, with a weak D call TRBD1 (6 bases). Germline loops: CDR1 MNHEY, CDR2 SMNVEV (reference sequence). The CDR3 is made up of 16 amino acids. The ends were cut back, 11 bases at V and 5 bases at J, with 25 bases in the middle. CDR3 nucleotides: TGTGCCGTTCGTTCGTCGTATCGGCAGGGGAACAATGAGCAGTTCTTC. This gives the protein CAVRSSYRQGNNEQFF.

V gene TRBV29-1 combines with J gene TRBJ1-1, with 9 nucleotides matching TRBD1. The germline V gene has CDR1 SQVTM and CDR2 ANQGSEA. This CDR3 is built from 11 residues. The J segment lost 7 bases and the V segment lost 6 bases, leaving 3 bases of the junction unmatched. CDR3 DNA sequence: TGCAGCGTCGGACAGGGGAGTGAAGCTTTCTTT. Protein sequence: CSVGQGSEAFF. Full variable domain (missing parts from reference TRBV29-1 and TRBJ1-1): SAVISQKPSRDICQRGTSLTIQCQVDSQVTMMFWYRQQPGQSLTLIATANQGSEATYESGFVIDKFPISRPNLTFSTLTVSNMSPEDSSIYLCSVGQGSEAFFGQGTRLTVV.

The chain joins TRBV27 to TRBJ1-6, with D unclear. V shed 8 bases and J shed 9 bases, with 11 bases lying between them. Germline CDR1 reads MNHEY; CDR2 reads SMNVEV (reference sequence). This CDR3 region has 12 residues. The CDR3 DNA sequence: TGTGCCAGCCGCAAATTTGGTTCACCCCTCCACTTT. Amino acids: CASRKFGSPLHF.

The V call is TRBV7-9, the J call TRBJ2-3, with a weak D call TRBD2 (6 bases). Germline assignment: CDR1 SEHNR and CDR2 FQNEAQ (reference sequence). Trimming stripped 4 bases from V and 0 bases from J, with 17 bases between. This CDR3 is built from 17 residues. The DNA for the CDR3 is TGTGCCAGCAGCTCTGGCCTACCGGGACTTAGCACAGATACGCAGTATTTT. It translates to CASSSGLPGLSTDTQYF.

This clonotype was seen just once. This chain uses TRBV19 with TRBJ2-1, with 9 bases that match TRBD2. Unmatched junction bases numbered 5, after V lost 6 bases and J lost 8 bases. Germline lookup yields CDR1 LNHDA and CDR2 SQIVND (reference sequence). This CDR3 region has 13 residues. The CDR3 DNA follows: TGTGCCAGTAGGGCGGGAGGGCCTCATGAGCAGTTCTTC. Protein: CASRAGGPHEQFF.

The J gene is TRBJ2-1, the V gene TRBV7-2; TRBD2 agrees at 9 bases. Per the germline V gene, CDR1 is SGHTA and CDR2 is FQGNSA. The CDR3 consists of 16 residues. The trim removed 4 bases at V and 6 bases at J, leaving 10 bases unmatched. The CDR3 nucleotides are TGTGCCAGCAGCTCTCCTTTAGCGGGAGTCGTCAATGAGCAGTTCTTC. Translated: CASSSPLAGVVNEQFF.

The chain joins TRBV20-1 to TRBJ1-1; TRBD1 aligns across 7 bases. The CDR3 covers 13 residues. CDR1 is DFQATT, CDR2 SNEGSKA, per germline (reference sequence). V lost 6 bases and J lost 2; bases outside the gene matches: 6. The CDR3 nucleotides are TGCAGTGCGCCCGGGACAGTCAACACTGAAGCTTTCTTT. Encoded protein: CSAPGTVNTEAFF.

The chain carries TRBV3-1 and TRBJ1-2; a weak D match, TRBD1 (5 bases). With 4 bases removed from V and 6 bases from J, the gap between germline ends came to 9 bases. The germline V gene has CDR1 LGHDT and CDR2 YNNKEL (reference sequence). This CDR3 is built from 12 residues. CDR3 residues: CASSLLGDGYTF. The DNA for the CDR3 is TGTGCCAGCAGCCTATTAGGGGATGGCTACACCTTC.

V and J are TRBV29-1 and TRBJ1-1, with TRBD1 matching over 8 bases. The germline V gene has CDR1 SQVTM and CDR2 ANQGSEA. The CDR3 loop spans 13 amino acids. Trimming cost V 6 bases and J 1 base; bases outside gene matches: 4. In DNA form, the CDR3 reads TGCAGCGTGACAGGGGTCGGGAACACTGAAGCTTTCTTT. Protein: CSVTGVGNTEAFF. Filled out from reference TRBV29-1 and TRBJ1-1, the complete variable domain reads SAVISQKPSRDICQRGTSLTIQCQVDSQVTMMFWYRQQPGQSLTLIATANQGSEATYESGFVIDKFPISRPNLTFSTLTVSNMSPEDSSIYLCSVTGVGNTEAFFGQGTRLTVV.

V gene TRBV28 combines with J gene TRBJ1-6; 9 bases map to TRBD1. Germline V gene data show CDR1 as MDHEN and CDR2 as SYDVKM. The J segment lost 9 bases and the V segment lost 2 bases, leaving 2 bases of the junction unmatched. The CDR3 has 14 residues. The chain's CDR3 is CASSLDRGSSPLHF. CDR3 bases: TGTGCCAGCAGTTTAGACAGGGGGAGTTCACCCCTCCACTTT.

The CDR3 loop is CASSWATGDSYEQYF. CDR3 bases: TGTGCCAGCAGCTGGGCAACAGGGGACTCTTACGAGCAGTACTTC. This chain joins TRBV7-2 and TRBJ2-7, with a possible D match to TRBD1 (7 bases). Germline CDR1 and CDR2: SGHTA and FQGNSA. Trimming removed 4 bases at V and 4 bases at J, with 17 bases between. The CDR3 is 15 residues long.

This sequence joins TRBV29-1 and TRBJ1-1; D uncertain. CDR1 is SQVTM and CDR2 is ANQGSEA in the germline V gene. This CDR3 has 11 residues. V was trimmed by 8 bases and J by 2 bases, leaving 9 bases between them. In DNA form, the CDR3 reads TGCAGCACCCTGATAAACACTGAAGCTTTCTTT. This codes for CSTLINTEAFF. Looking up the rest from reference TRBV29-1 and TRBJ1-1 gives the full variable domain: SAVISQKPSRDICQRGTSLTIQCQVDSQVTMMFWYRQQPGQSLTLIATANQGSEATYESGFVIDKFPISRPNLTFSTLTVSNMSPEDSSIYLCSTLINTEAFFGQGTRLTVV.

V gene TRBV12-3 or TRBV12-4 combines with J gene TRBJ2-7; the match to TRBD1 covers 8 bases. The length of the CDR3 is 14 residues. Trimming at V came to 5 bases and at J to 3 bases, leaving 6 bases not matched to a gene. The CDR3 spells CASSPPGQVYEQYF. Here the CDR3 DNA reads TGTGCCAGCAGTCCCCCGGGACAGGTCTACGAGCAGTACTTC.